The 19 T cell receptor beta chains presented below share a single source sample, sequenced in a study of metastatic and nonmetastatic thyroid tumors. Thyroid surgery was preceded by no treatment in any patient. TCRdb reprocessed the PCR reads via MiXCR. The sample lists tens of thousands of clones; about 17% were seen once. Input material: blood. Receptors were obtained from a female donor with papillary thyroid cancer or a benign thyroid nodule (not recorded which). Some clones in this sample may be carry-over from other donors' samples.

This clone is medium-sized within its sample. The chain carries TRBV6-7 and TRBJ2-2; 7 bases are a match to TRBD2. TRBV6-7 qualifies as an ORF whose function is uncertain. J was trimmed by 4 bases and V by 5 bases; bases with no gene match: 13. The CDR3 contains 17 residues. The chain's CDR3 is CASSPRPREVSTGELFF. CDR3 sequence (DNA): TGTGCCAGCAGTCCCCGCCCTCGGGAGGTAAGCACCGGGGAGCTGTTTTTT.

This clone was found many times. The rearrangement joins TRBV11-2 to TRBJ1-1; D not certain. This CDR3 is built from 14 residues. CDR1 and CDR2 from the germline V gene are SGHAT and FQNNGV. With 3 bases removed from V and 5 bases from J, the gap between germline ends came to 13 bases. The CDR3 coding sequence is TGTGCCAGCAGCTTCACAAGGGTGGGAACTGAAGCTTTCTTT. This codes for CASSFTRVGTEAFF. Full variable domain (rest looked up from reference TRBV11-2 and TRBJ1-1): EAGVAQSPRYKIIEKRQSVAFWCNPISGHATLYWYQQILGQGPKLLIQFQNNGVVDDSQLPKDRFSAERLKGVDSTLKIQPAKLEDSAVYLCASSFTRVGTEAFFGQGTRLTVV.

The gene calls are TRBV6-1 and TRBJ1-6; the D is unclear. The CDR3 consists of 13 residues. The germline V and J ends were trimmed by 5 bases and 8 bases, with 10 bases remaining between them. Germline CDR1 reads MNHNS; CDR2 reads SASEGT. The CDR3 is CASSWDRDSPLHF. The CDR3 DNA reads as TGTGCCAGCAGTTGGGATAGGGATTCACCCCTCCACTTT.

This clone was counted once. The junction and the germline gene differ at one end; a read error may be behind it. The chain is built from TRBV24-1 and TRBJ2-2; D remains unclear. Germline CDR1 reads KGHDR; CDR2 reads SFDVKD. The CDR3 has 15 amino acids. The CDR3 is CATSYFLGLSGELFF. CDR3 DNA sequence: TGTGCCACCAGTTATTTCCTGGGTTTAAGCGGGGAGCTGTTTTTT.

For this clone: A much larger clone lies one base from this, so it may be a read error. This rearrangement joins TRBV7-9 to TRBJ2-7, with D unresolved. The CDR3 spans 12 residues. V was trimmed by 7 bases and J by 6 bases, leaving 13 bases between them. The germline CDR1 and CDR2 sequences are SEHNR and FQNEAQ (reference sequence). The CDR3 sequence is CASIPALPEQYF. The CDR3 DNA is TGTGCCAGCATCCCCGCCCTCCCCGAGCAGTACTTC.

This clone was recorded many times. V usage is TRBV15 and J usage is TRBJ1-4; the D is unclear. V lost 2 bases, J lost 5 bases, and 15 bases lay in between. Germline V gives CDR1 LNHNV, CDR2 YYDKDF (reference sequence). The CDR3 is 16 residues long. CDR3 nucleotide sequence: TGTGCCACCAGCAGACAGGTGGGGAAAGAGAATGAAAAACTGTTTTTT. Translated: CATSRQVGKENEKLFF.

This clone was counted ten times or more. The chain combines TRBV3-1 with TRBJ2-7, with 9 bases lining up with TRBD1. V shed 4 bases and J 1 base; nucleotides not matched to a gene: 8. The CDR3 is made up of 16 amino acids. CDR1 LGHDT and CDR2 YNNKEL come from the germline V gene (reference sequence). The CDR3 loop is CASSRAGTGQSYEQYF. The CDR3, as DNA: TGTGCCAGCAGCCGAGCCGGGACAGGGCAATCCTACGAGCAGTACTTC.

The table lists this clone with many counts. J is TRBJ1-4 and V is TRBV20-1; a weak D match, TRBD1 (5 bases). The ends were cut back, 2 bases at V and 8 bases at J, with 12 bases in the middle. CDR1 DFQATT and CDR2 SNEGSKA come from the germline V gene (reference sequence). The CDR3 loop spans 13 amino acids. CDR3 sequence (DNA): TGCAGTGCTAGATTCGAGGGGCGGGAAAAACTGTTTTTT. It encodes CSARFEGREKLFF.

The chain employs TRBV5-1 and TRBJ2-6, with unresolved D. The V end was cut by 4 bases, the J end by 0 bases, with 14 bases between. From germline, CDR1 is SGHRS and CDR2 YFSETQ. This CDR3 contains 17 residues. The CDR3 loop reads CASSDVSYLSGANVLTF. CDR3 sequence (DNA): TGCGCCAGCAGCGACGTTTCTTACCTCTCTGGGGCCAACGTCCTGACTTTC. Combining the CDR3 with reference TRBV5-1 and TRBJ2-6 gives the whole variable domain KAGVTQTPRYLIKTRGQQVTLSCSPISGHRSVSWYQQTPGQGLQFLFEYFSETQRNKGNFPGRFSGRQFSNSRSEMNVSTLELGDSALYLCASSDVSYLSGANVLTFGAGSRLTVL.

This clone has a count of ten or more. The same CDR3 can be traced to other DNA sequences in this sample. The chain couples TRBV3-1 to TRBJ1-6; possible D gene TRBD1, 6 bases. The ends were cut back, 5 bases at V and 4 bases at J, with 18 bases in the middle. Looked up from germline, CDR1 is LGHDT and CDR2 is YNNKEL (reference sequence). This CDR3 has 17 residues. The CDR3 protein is CASSEGDRRFYNSPLHF. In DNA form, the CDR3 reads TGTGCCAGCAGCGAAGGAGACAGGAGATTTTATAATTCACCCCTCCACTTT.

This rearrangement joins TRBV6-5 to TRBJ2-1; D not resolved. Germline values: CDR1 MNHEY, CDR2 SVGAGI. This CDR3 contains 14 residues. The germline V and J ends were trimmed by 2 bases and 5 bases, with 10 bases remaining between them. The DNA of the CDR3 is TGTGCCAGCAGTTACCGGGCTGTGAACAATGAGCAGTTCTTC. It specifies CASSYRAVNNEQFF.

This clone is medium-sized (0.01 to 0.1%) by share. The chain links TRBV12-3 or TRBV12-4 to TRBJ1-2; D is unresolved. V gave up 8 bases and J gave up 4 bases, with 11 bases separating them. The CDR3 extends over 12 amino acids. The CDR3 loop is CASWWRLYGYTF. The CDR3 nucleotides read TGTGCCAGCTGGTGGCGGCTCTATGGCTACACCTTC.

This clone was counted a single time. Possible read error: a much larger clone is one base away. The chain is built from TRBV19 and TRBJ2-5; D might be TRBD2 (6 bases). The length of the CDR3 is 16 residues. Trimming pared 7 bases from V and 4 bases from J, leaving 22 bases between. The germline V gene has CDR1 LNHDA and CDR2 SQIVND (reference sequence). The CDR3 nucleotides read TGTGCCAGTATTTCTGGAGGGATCGGGGAGCGAGAGACCCAGTACTTC. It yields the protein CASISGGIGERETQYF.

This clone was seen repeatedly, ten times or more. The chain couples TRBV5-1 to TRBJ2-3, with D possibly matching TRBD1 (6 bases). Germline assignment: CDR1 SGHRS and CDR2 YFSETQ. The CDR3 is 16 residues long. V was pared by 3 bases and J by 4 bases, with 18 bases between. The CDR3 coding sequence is TGCGCCAGCAGCTCCCTCGTTACAGGGTCCGCAGATACGCAGTATTTT. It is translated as CASSSLVTGSADTQYF.

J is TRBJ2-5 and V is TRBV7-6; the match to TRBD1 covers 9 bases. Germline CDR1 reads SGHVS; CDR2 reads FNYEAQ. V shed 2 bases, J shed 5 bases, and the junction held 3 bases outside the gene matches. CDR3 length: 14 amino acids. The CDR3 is CASSLNRGPETQYF. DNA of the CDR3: TGTGCCAGCAGCTTAAACAGGGGGCCTGAGACCCAGTACTTC.

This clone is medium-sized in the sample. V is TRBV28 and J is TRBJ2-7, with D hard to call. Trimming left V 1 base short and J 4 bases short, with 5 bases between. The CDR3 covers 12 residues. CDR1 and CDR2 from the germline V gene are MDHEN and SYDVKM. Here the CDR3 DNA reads TGTGCCAGCAGTTTATCCGGTTACGAGCAGTACTTC. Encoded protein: CASSLSGYEQYF. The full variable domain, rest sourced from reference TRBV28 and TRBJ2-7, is DVKVTQSSRYLVKRTGEKVFLECVQDMDHENMFWYRQDPGLGLRLIYFSYDVKMKEKGDIPEGYSVSREKKERFSLILESASTNQTSMYLCASSLSGYEQYFGPGTRLTVT.

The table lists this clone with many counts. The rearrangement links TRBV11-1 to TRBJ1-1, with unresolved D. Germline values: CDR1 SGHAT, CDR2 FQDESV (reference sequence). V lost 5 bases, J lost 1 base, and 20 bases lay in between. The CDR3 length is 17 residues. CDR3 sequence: CASSTRGALRPNTEAFF. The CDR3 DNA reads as TGTGCCAGCAGCACTCGGGGAGCCCTTCGCCCGAACACTGAAGCTTTCTTT.

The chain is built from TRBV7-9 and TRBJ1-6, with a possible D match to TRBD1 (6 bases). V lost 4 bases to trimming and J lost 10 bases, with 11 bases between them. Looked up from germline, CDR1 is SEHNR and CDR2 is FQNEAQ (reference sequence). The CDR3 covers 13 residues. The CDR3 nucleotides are TGTGCCAGCAGCTCCGGGACACCATCACCCCTCCACTTT. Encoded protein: CASSSGTPSPLHF. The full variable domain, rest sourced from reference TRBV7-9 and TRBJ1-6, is DTGVSQNPRHKITKRGQNVTFRCDPISEHNRLYWYRQTLGQGPEFLTYFQNEAQLEKSRLLSDRFSAERPKGSFSTLEIQRTEQGDSAMYLCASSSGTPSPLHFGNGTRLTVT.

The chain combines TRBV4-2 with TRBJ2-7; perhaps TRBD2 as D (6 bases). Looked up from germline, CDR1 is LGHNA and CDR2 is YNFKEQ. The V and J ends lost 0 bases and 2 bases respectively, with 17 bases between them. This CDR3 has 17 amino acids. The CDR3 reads CASSQDRGAGGPYEQYF. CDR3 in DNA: TGTGCCAGCAGCCAAGACCGGGGTGCTGGAGGGCCCTACGAGCAGTACTTC.